The clone carrying this T cell receptor beta chain was observed many times. Its antigen is not known. The data originate from a study of T cell clonality in common variable immunodeficiency. General observations from the study: TCRbeta clonality was increased in CVID versus healthy controls. What drives increased CVID clonality needs T cell subpopulation sequencing. Fewer deletions and N-nucleotide insertions were reportedly seen in common variable immunodeficiency TCR beta sequences. Compared with controls, CVID subjects had fewer shared TCRbeta clones.

Some clones are missing from TCRdb's copy, which holds only in-frame ones; the method was immunoSEQ multiplex PCR. Observed are 25,000 to 35,000 clones, no singletons, with the top ten taking about 3%. Blood samples were heparinized, about 5 to 8 ml per donor. Sequencing was carried out using peripheral blood mononuclear cells. This receptor was taken from a human donor with common variable immunodeficiency.

The DNA read from the CDR3 is TGTGCCAGCAGCTGGCGGGACACCCCTCCCCTGAATGAG. This codes for CASSWRDTPPLNE. Given in full, the CDR3 is CASSWRDTPPLNEQFF. The V and J genes are TRBV7-8 and TRBJ2-1; tentatively, D is TRBD1 or TRBD2 (6 bases each). The CDR3 end is not reached by the read, which stops 3 residues before it; the germline J gene fills it in. V was cut by 4 bases and J by 7 bases, with 20 bases left in between. Germline V gene data show CDR1 as SGHVS and CDR2 as FQNEAQ. The length of the CDR3 is 16 residues.